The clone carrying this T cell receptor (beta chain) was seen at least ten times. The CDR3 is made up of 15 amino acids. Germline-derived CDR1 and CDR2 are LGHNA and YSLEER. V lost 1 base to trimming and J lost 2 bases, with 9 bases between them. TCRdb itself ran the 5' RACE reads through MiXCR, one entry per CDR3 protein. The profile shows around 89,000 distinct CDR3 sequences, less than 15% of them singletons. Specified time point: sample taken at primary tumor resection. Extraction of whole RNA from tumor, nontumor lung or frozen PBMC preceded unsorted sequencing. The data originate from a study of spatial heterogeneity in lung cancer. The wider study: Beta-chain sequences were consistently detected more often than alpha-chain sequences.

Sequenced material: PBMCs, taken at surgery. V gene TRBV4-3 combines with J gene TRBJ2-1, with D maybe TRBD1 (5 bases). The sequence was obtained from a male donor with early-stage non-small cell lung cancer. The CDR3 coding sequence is TGCGCCAGCAGCCAAGGGGGCAAGACCTACAATGAGCAGTTCTTC. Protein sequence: CASSQGGKTYNEQFF.